The rows below give T cell receptor beta chains drawn from one sample of a study of T-cell reconstitution after alpha-beta-depleted transplantation in children. TCRdb reanalysed the PCR reads using MiXCR and keeps one entry per CDR3 protein. Seen here are approximately 500,000 distinct CDR3 sequences, over 9.5% observed once, and the top ten hold 2%. The starting material was PBMCs, obtained before TCRalphabeta/CD19-depleted stem cell transplant. The receptor set was obtained from a child aged 2-15 years with inherited bone marrow failure, due to receive a stem cell transplant. CDR3s include the opening cysteine and the closing phenylalanine or tryptophan. The order of the fields is V gene, CDR3 length, D gene, J gene, clone size, CDR3 DNA, CDR3 protein. A D gene is named only where the DNA matches it firmly. Size values are once, few and many counts, or a class for expanded clones, and some rows have none.

TRBV5-1	14	NA	TRBJ1-1	few	TGCGCCAGCAGCTTGGTAGTGGGTATGGGTGAAGCTTTCTTT	CASSLVVGMGEAFF
TRBV27	15	NA	TRBJ1-5	many	TGTGCCAGCAGGGGGTTGGATAGAAGCAATCAGCCCCAGCATTTT	CASRGLDRSNQPQHF
TRBV11-2	13	NA	TRBJ2-5	NA	TGTGCCAGCAGCCCCCGGGACTTAGGGGCCCAGTACTTC	CASSPRDLGAQYF
TRBV4-3	14	NA	TRBJ2-7	many	TGCGCCAGCAGCCCGACCCGGCAGGGGGGCGAGCAGTACTTC	CASSPTRQGGEQYF
TRBV4-2	16	TRBD1	TRBJ2-2	many	TGTGCCAGCAGCCAGAGAGGACAGGGGAACACCGGGGAGCTGTTTTTT	CASSQRGQGNTGELFF
TRBV21-1	10	NA	TRBJ2-5	many	TGTGCCAGGGATCAAGAGACCCAGTACTTC	CARDQETQYF
TRBV5-5	14	NA	TRBJ2-5	many	TGTGCCAGCAGCCTAAACAGGGGAGGGGAGACCCAGTACTTC	CASSLNRGGETQYF
TRBV12-3/TRBV12-4	13	NA	TRBJ2-2	many	TGTGCCAGCAGTGCCACATGGTCCGGGGAGCTGTTTTTT	CASSATWSGELFF
TRBV7-9	14	NA	TRBJ2-3	few	TGTGCCAGCAGCAGGGGCTGGAACACAGATACGCAGTATTTT	CASSRGWNTDTQYF
TRBV13	15	NA	TRBJ2-7	many	TGTGCCAGCAGCCTACAGCCAGGAAGGTTCTACGAGCAGTACTTC	CASSLQPGRFYEQYF
TRBV13	15	TRBD2	TRBJ2-7	few	TGTGCCAGCAGCGGTCCTAGCGGGGGTACCTACGAGCAGTACTTC	CASSGPSGGTYEQYF
TRBV5-1	12	NA	TRBJ2-1	many	TGCGCCAGCAGCTTACGGAGGGATGAGCAGTTCTTC	CASSLRRDEQFF
TRBV6-5	15	NA	TRBJ1-2	NA	TGTGCCAGCAGTTACTCGATTGCTGGGTTCTTTGGCTACACCTTC	CASSYSIAGFFGYTF
TRBV30	17	NA	TRBJ2-1	many	TGTGCCTGGAGCGGAGAATTGGGGAACTTAGCCTACAATGAGCAGTTCTTC	CAWSGELGNLAYNEQFF
TRBV28	17	NA	TRBJ1-2	many	TGTGCCAGCAGTTTAGTACACGGAGGTTTAGGGAGCTATGGCTACACCTTC	CASSLVHGGLGSYGYTF
TRBV7-9	13	NA	TRBJ2-3	many	TGTGCCAGCAGTGATGGACTCACAGATACGCAGTATTTT	CASSDGLTDTQYF
TRBV7-2	16	NA	TRBJ1-6	few	TGTGCCAGCACCCGGAGTCAGGGGAGAGACTATTCACCCCTCCACTTT	CASTRSQGRDYSPLHF
TRBV12-3/TRBV12-4	16	TRBD1	TRBJ2-2	NA	TGTGCCAGCAGTCTCCGGACGACAGGGCGTACCGGGGAGCTGTTTTTT	CASSLRTTGRTGELFF
TRBV11-2	16	TRBD2	TRBJ2-2	many	TGTGCCAGCAGCCCCACCGGGACTACCCAACACGGGGAGCTGTTTTTT	CASSPTGTTQHGELFF
TRBV18	17	TRBD1	TRBJ2-6	many	TGTGCCAGCTCACCAGGACAGGGAAGCTCTGGGGCCAACGTCCTGACTTTC	CASSPGQGSSGANVLTF
TRBV7-9	12	NA	TRBJ2-5	many	TGTGCCAGCAGCGACCGCGGGGAGACCCAGTACTTC	CASSDRGETQYF
TRBV9	17	NA	TRBJ2-1	many	TGTGCCAGCAGCGAAAGGGGAGGGGGGGCCGGCTACAATGAGCAGTTCTTC	CASSERGGGAGYNEQFF
TRBV20-1	16	NA	TRBJ1-5	few	TGCAGTGCTAGAGATCGGCTCGGGGGGGCCCACCAGCCCCAGCATTTT	CSARDRLGGAHQPQHF
TRBV4-3	16	NA	TRBJ2-7	many	TGCGCCAGCAGCCAAGATCGCGGGACGAGCTCCTACGAGCAGTACTTC	CASSQDRGTSSYEQYF
TRBV11-2	14	NA	TRBJ2-7	few	TGTGCCAGCAGCTCCCGACATAACAGGGTCGAGCAGTACTTC	CASSSRHNRVEQYF
TRBV10-2	15	NA	TRBJ2-3	NA	TGCGCCAGCAGTGTCAGCGAAAAGGTCACAGATACGCAGTATTTT	CASSVSEKVTDTQYF
TRBV12-3/TRBV12-4	15	TRBD1	TRBJ2-3	many	TGTGCCAGCAGTCGACAGGGCACTAGCACAGATACGCAGTATTTT	CASSRQGTSTDTQYF
TRBV7-9	16	NA	TRBJ2-3	few	TGTGCCAGCAGCTTATTAGGACGTAGGGGCACAGATACGCAGTATTTT	CASSLLGRRGTDTQYF
TRBV10-3	17	TRBD2	TRBJ2-3	many	TGTGCCATCAGTGAGTCGAGGGCTAGCGGGAGTTCAGATACGCAGTATTTT	CAISESRASGSSDTQYF